The source of this T cell receptor (beta chain) is a study of cytomegalovirus exposure and HLA in healthy donors. Generated by immunoSEQ multiplex PCR, the TCRdb table keeps only in-frame clones and is missing some. The sample lists roughly 120,000 clones, 85% to 90% occurring once. The sequenced sample was PBMCs. This sequence was found in a man aged 25 to 40 in good health and CMV-seronegative.

Here the CDR3 DNA reads TGCGCCAGCAGCCAAGATATATCGACAGGGGTTGGGGTCAATGAGCAGTTCTTC. Translation gives CASSQDISTGVGVNEQFF. The chain combines TRBV4-1 with TRBJ2-1; 8 nucleotides match TRBD1. The germline V gene encodes CDR1 MGHRA and CDR2 YSYEKL. V was pared by 0 bases and J by 6 bases, with 13 bases of the junction left unmatched. The CDR3 consists of 18 residues.